These 7 T cell receptor beta chains came from one sample sequenced in a study of blood T cell repertoires in COVID-19 (dated by TCRdb to about 2020). The library came from the immunoSEQ multiplex PCR assay. TCRdb carries this immuneACCESS record with in-frame sequences only. Its versions omit some clonotypes, under half of them owing to an unresolved V gene in the studies checked, with the rest unexplained. This sample comprises some 180,000 clones, roughly 85% of them detected only once. The top ten hold more than 5.5% of the sample. Sequencing input: PBMCs or T cells enriched from blood (not recorded which). The origin of the receptors is a man in his forties or fifties who had recovered from COVID-19.

The chain joins TRBV29-1 to TRBJ1-1; 8 nucleotides line up with TRBD1. The CDR3 has 12 residues. Unmatched junction bases numbered 0, after V lost 6 bases and J lost 0 bases. Germline V gene data show CDR1 as SQVTM and CDR2 as ANQGSEA. CDR3 region: CSVGQVNTEAFF. CDR3 bases: TGCAGCGTGGGACAGGTGAACACTGAAGCTTTCTTT. Full variable domain (remainder filled in from reference TRBV29-1 and TRBJ1-1): SAVISQKPSRDICQRGTSLTIQCQVDSQVTMMFWYRQQPGQSLTLIATANQGSEATYESGFVIDKFPISRPNLTFSTLTVSNMSPEDSSIYLCSVGQVNTEAFFGQGTRLTVV.

The chain carries TRBV30 and TRBJ2-1; D not certain. V was trimmed by 2 bases and J by 3 bases, leaving 5 bases between them. The CDR3 has 12 amino acids. Germline V gene sequence: CDR1 GTSNPN, CDR2 SVGIG (reference sequence). Here the CDR3 DNA reads TGTGCCTGGAGTATCCTCTACAATGAGCAGTTCTTC. It translates to CAWSILYNEQFF.

The rearrangement uses TRBV30 and TRBJ2-1; 10 bases match TRBD2. The germline V gene encodes CDR1 GTSNPN and CDR2 SVGIG (reference sequence). The trim removed 0 bases at V and 10 bases at J, leaving 9 bases unmatched. This CDR3 is built from 15 residues. The CDR3 DNA reads as TGTGCCTGGAGTGTAGAAGCGGGGGGGCAAGGAGAGCAGTTCTTC. This translates into CAWSVEAGGQGEQFF.

This sequence joins TRBV9 and TRBJ1-4; D is possibly TRBD1 (5 bases). The CDR3 has 15 amino acids. The germline V gene encodes CDR1 SGDLS and CDR2 YYNGEE. The V and J ends lost 4 bases and 5 bases respectively, with 15 bases between them. The CDR3 sequence is CASSTRWGGNEKLFF. The CDR3 nucleotides are TGTGCCAGCAGCACACGGTGGGGGGGAAATGAAAAACTGTTTTTT.

The chain links TRBV12-3 or TRBV12-4 to TRBJ1-3; D gene uncertain. The germline V and J ends were trimmed by 7 bases and 3 bases, with 10 bases remaining between them. This CDR3 has 13 amino acids. CDR3: CASTGWGGNTIYF. The CDR3, as DNA: TGTGCCAGCACGGGGTGGGGTGGAAACACCATATATTTT.

This chain links TRBV10-3 with TRBJ2-2; 9 nucleotides agree with TRBD2. The V gene end was trimmed by 0 bases and the J gene end by 9 bases; junction bases not matched to a gene: 8. CDR1 ENHRY and CDR2 SYGVKD come from the germline V gene. The length of the CDR3 is 16 residues. The CDR3 DNA sequence: TGTGCCATCAGTGAGTCGACGGGGACTAGCTTTCGGGAGCTGTTTTTT. Translation: CAISESTGTSFRELFF.

With respect to this clone: Compared with germline, one end of the junction differs, possibly owing to a read error. CDR3 loop: CASSAQGTHTGELFF. CDR3 DNA: TGTGCTAGCAGCGCGCAGGGCACTCACACCGGGGAGCTGTTTTTT. The chain has TRBV7-7 and TRBJ2-2, with D maybe TRBD1 (5 bases). The length of the CDR3 is 15 residues. Looked up from germline, CDR1 is SSHAT and CDR2 is FNYEAQ (reference sequence). The complete variable domain, with remaining parts taken from reference TRBV7-7 and TRBJ2-2, reads GAGVSQSPRYKVTKRGQDVTLRCDPISSHATLYWYQQALGQGPEFLTYFNYEAQPDKSGLPSDRFSAERPEGSISTLTIQRTEQRDSAMYRCASSAQGTHTGELFFGEGSRLTVL.